The 18 T cell receptor beta chains below were found in one sample sequenced in a study of T cells after yellow fever vaccination. TCRdb reprocessed the 5' RACE reads with MiXCR, giving one entry per CDR3 protein. The sample yields 300,000 to 450,000 distinct CDR3 sequences, about 7.8% seen once. The sample here was PBMCs, taken about 49 days after the first yellow fever vaccination. The source of these receptors is a man between 18 and 29 years old who received the YFV17D yellow fever vaccine.

The chain couples TRBV7-9 to TRBJ2-2; tentatively, D is TRBD1 (5 bases). CDR1 and CDR2 (germline): SEHNR, FQNEAQ (reference sequence). The CDR3 extends over 11 amino acids. Trimming stripped 11 bases from V and 6 bases from J, with 10 bases between. As DNA, the CDR3 is TGTGCCGGGGCCGTAGCCGGGGAGCTGTTTTTT. As protein: CAGAVAGELFF.

This chain links TRBV7-9 with TRBJ2-1; 14 nucleotides agree with TRBD2. Trimming cost V 5 bases and J 8 bases; bases outside gene matches: 5. Germline CDR1 reads SEHNR; CDR2 reads FQNEAQ (reference sequence). The CDR3 length is 15 residues. The CDR3 bases are TGTGCCAGCAGCGGTGGGACTAGCGGGGGCGATGAGCAGTTCTTC. Translating it yields CASSGGTSGGDEQFF.

This chain links TRBV20-1 with TRBJ1-3; possibly TRBD1 for D (5 bases). The germline V gene encodes CDR1 DFQATT and CDR2 SNEGSKA (reference sequence). The CDR3 is 18 amino acids. The V end was cut by 1 base, the J end by 0 bases, with 19 bases between. In nucleotides, the CDR3 is TGCAGTGCTAGAGGGACCCTCGGACAAATATCCTCTGGAAACACCATATATTTT. It codes for CSARGTLGQISSGNTIYF.

This clonotype was detected only a few times. The chain recombines TRBV28 with TRBJ2-7, with 9 bases fitting TRBD2. CDR1 and CDR2 from the germline V gene are MDHEN and SYDVKM. This CDR3 contains 14 residues. V lost 2 bases to trimming and J lost 7 bases; unmatched junction nucleotides: 6. The CDR3 coding sequence is TGTGCCAGCAGTTTAGCGGGGGGGCATCAAGAGCAGTACGTC. It specifies CASSLAGGHQEQYV.

This clonotype has a count of ten or more. J is TRBJ2-1 and V is TRBV6-2 or TRBV6-3; 7 bases align to TRBD1. With V trimmed by 6 bases and J by 8 bases, 1 base remained unmatched. The CDR3 extends over 11 amino acids. CDR1 is MNHEY and CDR2 is SVGEGT in the germline V gene. CDR3 DNA sequence: TGTGCCAGCAGCCAGGGGGATGAGCAGTTCTTC. Amino acids: CASSQGDEQFF.

This clonotype was picked up a small number of times. The chain joins TRBV9 to TRBJ2-3; no definite D call. CDR3 length equals 16 residues. Germline loops: CDR1 SGDLS, CDR2 YYNGEE. Trimming cost V 4 bases and J 0 bases, with 15 bases left between them. The CDR3 sequence: CASSPWTKVSTDTQYF. The CDR3 DNA reads TGTGCCAGCAGCCCCTGGACGAAGGTTAGCACAGATACGCAGTATTTT. The full variable domain, its missing parts supplied by reference TRBV9 and TRBJ2-3, is DSGVTQTPKHLITATGQRVTLRCSPRSGDLSVYWYQQSLDQGLQFLIQYYNGEERAKGNILERFSAQQFPDLHSELNLSSLELGDSALYFCASSPWTKVSTDTQYFGPGTRLTVL.

V is TRBV7-2 and J is TRBJ2-1; 12 bases are shared with TRBD2. Germline values: CDR1 SGHTA, CDR2 FQGNSA. This CDR3 comprises 15 residues. V shed 5 bases and J 5 bases; nucleotides not matched to a gene: 4. CDR3 amino acids: CASSNLAGGHNEQFF. The CDR3 DNA reads TGTGCCAGCAGCAATCTAGCGGGGGGGCACAATGAGCAGTTCTTC.

This clonotype was seen a handful of times. This rearrangement joins TRBV7-2 to TRBJ2-5; D not resolved. This CDR3 spans 14 amino acids. V was clipped by 5 bases and J by 2 bases, with 12 bases between them. Germline V lookup: CDR1 SGHTA, CDR2 FQGNSA. This CDR3 is CASSLRTAQETQYF. The CDR3 DNA reads as TGTGCCAGCAGCCTCCGGACGGCGCAAGAGACCCAGTACTTC. The full variable domain, with the rest looked up from reference TRBV7-2 and TRBJ2-5, is GAGVSQSPSNKVTEKGKDVELRCDPISGHTALYWYRQSLGQGLEFLIYFQGNSAPDKSGLPSDRFSAERTGGSVSTLTIQRTQQEDSAVYLCASSLRTAQETQYFGPGTRLLVL.

CDR3: CASSYSVEQGSQNIQYF. The CDR3 coding sequence is TGTGCCAGCAGTTACTCGGTGGAACAGGGAAGCCAAAACATTCAGTACTTC. The chain recombines TRBV6-5 with TRBJ2-4, with D perhaps matching TRBD1 (6 bases). V was trimmed by 0 bases and J by 5 bases, leaving 17 bases between them. Germline V gives CDR1 MNHEY, CDR2 SVGAGI. The CDR3 contains 17 residues.

This chain joins TRBV20-1 and TRBJ2-1; TRBD1 agrees at 7 bases. Unmatched junction bases numbered 9, after V lost 1 base and J lost 9 bases. From germline, CDR1 is DFQATT and CDR2 SNEGSKA (reference sequence). The CDR3 is 14 residues long. Written as DNA, the CDR3 is TGCAGTGCTAGAGCAGGCGACAGGGTAGGTGAGCAGTTCTTC. It specifies CSARAGDRVGEQFF.

The V gene is TRBV4-1, the J gene TRBJ1-2; 7 bases are shared with TRBD1. The CDR3 has 15 residues. J lost 0 bases, V lost 5 bases, and 6 bases had no gene match. Per the germline V gene, CDR1 is MGHRA and CDR2 is YSYEKL. The CDR3 DNA reads TGCGCCAGCAGCGATACAGGGGCGGCTAACTATGGCTACACCTTC. Its protein is CASSDTGAANYGYTF.

The gene calls are TRBV7-3 and TRBJ1-1; unclear D gene. Trimming stripped 3 bases from V and 4 bases from J, with 15 bases between. CDR3 size: 15 residues. From germline, CDR1 is SGHTA and CDR2 FQGTGA. The CDR3 DNA reads as TGTGCCAGCAGCTTGGCAGTTGGGCTGGGCACTGAAGCTTTCTTT. It encodes CASSLAVGLGTEAFF.

This clonotype was seen only a few times. The chain recombines TRBV14 with TRBJ2-5; D may be TRBD1 (5 bases). The V gene's germline CDR1 is SGHDN and CDR2 FVKESK. V lost 0 bases and J lost 2, with 7 bases in between. The CDR3 extends over 14 amino acids. In nucleotides, the CDR3 is TGTGCCAGCAGCCAAGAGCCAGGGCAAGAGACCCAGTACTTC. This gives the protein CASSQEPGQETQYF.

This clonotype was found a few times. The genes are TRBV18 and TRBJ2-3; D is uncertain. The CDR3 runs 16 residues. The germline V and J ends were trimmed by 2 bases and 2 bases, with 14 bases remaining between them. Germline CDR1 KGHSH, CDR2 LQKENI. CDR3 bases: TGTGCCAGCTCACCAATCCAGCCTCCTTACACAGATACGCAGTATTTT. It translates to CASSPIQPPYTDTQYF. Based on the CDR3 plus reference TRBV18 and TRBJ2-3, the full variable domain is NAGVMQNPRHLVRRRGQEARLRCSPMKGHSHVYWYRQLPEEGLKFMVYLQKENIIDESGMPKERFSAEFPKEGPSILRIQQVVRGDSAAYFCASSPIQPPYTDTQYFGPGTRLTVL.

V gene TRBV29-1 combines with J gene TRBJ2-1; TRBD1 aligns across 8 bases. The CDR3 has 14 amino acids. The trim removed 6 bases at V and 3 bases at J, leaving 7 bases unmatched. CDR1 SQVTM and CDR2 ANQGSEA come from the germline V gene. For the CDR3, the DNA is TGCAGCGTGAACCGGGACAGGAGCTACAATGAGCAGTTCTTC. This encodes CSVNRDRSYNEQFF.

V gene TRBV27 combines with J gene TRBJ2-7, with unresolved D. The CDR3 contains 13 residues. The V end was cut by 6 bases, the J end by 6 bases, with 15 bases between. Germline V gives CDR1 MNHEY, CDR2 SMNVEV (reference sequence). This chain's CDR3 is CASRDSLTGEQYV. The CDR3 DNA sequence: TGTGCCAGCAGAGACTCCCTGACGGGCGAGCAGTACGTC.

This clonotype has at least ten counts. CDR3 DNA sequence: TGTGCCAGCAGCTCGGCGGGGGAGGGGGATGAGCAGTTCTTC. Amino acids: CASSSAGEGDEQFF. This chain connects TRBV6-4 to TRBJ2-1, with a weak D call TRBD2 (7 bases). Germline CDR1 MRHNA, CDR2 SNTAGT. This CDR3 is built from 14 residues. V gave up 6 bases and J gave up 8 bases, with 17 bases separating them.

This clonotype has just a few counts. V and J are TRBV25-1 and TRBJ1-6, with TRBD1 matching 10 bases. After removal of 6 bases from V and 3 bases from J, the junction contained 20 bases not matched to a gene. The CDR3 consists of 21 residues. CDR1 and CDR2 (germline): MGHDK, SYGVNS. CDR3 protein: CASSGTLNRDRGQFYNSPLHF. In DNA form, the CDR3 reads TGTGCCAGCAGCGGCACCCTAAACCGGGACAGGGGCCAATTCTATAATTCACCCCTCCACTTT.